A single sample gave rise to the 20 T cell receptor beta chains below, sequenced in a study of tissue T cells after allogeneic stem cell transplantation. Sequencing used immunoSEQ multiplex PCR; TCRdb keeps in-frame clones, though not all of them. Among over a thousand clones listed, approximately 63% were seen once. Sample: skin, taken at autopsy. These receptors all come from a male patient over 55 with steroid-refractory graft-versus-host disease after an allogeneic stem cell transplant. T cells may partly derive from the graft donor.

The genes are TRBV6-2 or TRBV6-3 and TRBJ1-5; 7 bases line up with TRBD1. J lost 4 bases, V lost 5 bases, and 8 bases had no gene match. The CDR3 is 15 residues long. The germline V gene has CDR1 MNHEY and CDR2 SVGEGT. CDR3 loop: CASSPQTGRNQPQHF. For the CDR3, the DNA is TGTGCCAGCAGTCCCCAGACAGGGAGAAATCAGCCCCAGCATTTT.

The J gene is TRBJ2-5, the V gene TRBV20-1; possibly TRBD1 for D (6 bases). The germline CDR1 and CDR2 sequences are DFQATT and SNEGSKA (reference sequence). This CDR3 region has 14 residues. Trimming cost V 3 bases and J 4 bases, with 15 bases left between them. The CDR3 sequence is CSASGGPTLETQYF. For the CDR3, the DNA is TGCAGTGCTAGTGGGGGCCCGACGTTAGAGACCCAGTACTTC.

The J gene is TRBJ2-2, the V gene TRBV2; D perhaps matches TRBD2 (5 bases). The CDR3 is 14 amino acids. Germline CDR1 and CDR2: SNHLY and FYNNEI. Deletions cut 7 bases from V and 5 bases from J, with 14 bases between. CDR3 residues: CASMRVGTTGELFF. The CDR3 DNA is TGTGCCAGCATGAGGGTCGGAACAACCGGGGAGCTGTTTTTT. Using reference TRBV2 and TRBJ2-2 for the parts outside the CDR3, the full variable domain is EPEVTQTPSHQVTQMGQEVILRCVPISNHLYFYWYRQILGQKVEFLVSFYNNEISEKSEIFDDQFSVERPDGSNFTLKIRSTKLEDSAMYFCASMRVGTTGELFFGEGSRLTVL.

This clone was seen once. This rearrangement joins TRBV27 to TRBJ1-2, with 7 bases lining up with TRBD1. CDR1 and CDR2 (germline): MNHEY, SMNVEV (reference sequence). With V trimmed by 2 bases and J by 7 bases, 10 bases remained unmatched. CDR3 length equals 15 residues. Here the CDR3 reads CASSLKAGGTSGYTF. Here the CDR3 DNA reads TGTGCCAGCAGTTTAAAGGCAGGGGGGACGAGTGGCTACACCTTC.

This clone has only a few counts. The rearrangement uses TRBV21-1 and TRBJ2-3; the D call in the table, TRBD2, was not verified against the DNA. TRBV21-1 is reported as a pseudogene. CDR3 length equals 16 residues. The CDR3 protein is CASSLSGLWTTDTQYF. CDR3 DNA sequence: TGTGCCAGCAGCCTTTCGGGACTCTGGACCACAGATACGCAGTATTTT.

This chain uses TRBV19 with TRBJ2-7; D call uncertain. Trimming removed 6 bases from V and 3 bases from J, with 6 bases in between. There are 11 residues in the CDR3. Germline CDR1 and CDR2: LNHDA and SQIVND (reference sequence). CDR3 nucleotide sequence: TGTGCCAGTAGCGGATACTACGAGCAGTACTTC. Encoded protein: CASSGYYEQYF.

The rearrangement joins TRBV19 to TRBJ2-7, with D maybe TRBD1 (6 bases). The CDR3 runs to 15 residues. Trimming removed 6 bases from V and 5 bases from J, with 20 bases in between. Germline lookup yields CDR1 LNHDA and CDR2 SQIVND (reference sequence). The CDR3: CASSRKGTPENEQYF. In DNA, the CDR3 is TGTGCCAGTAGCAGAAAAGGGACACCAGAAAACGAGCAGTACTTC.

V usage is TRBV5-8 and J usage is TRBJ2-1; D gene uncertain. Germline V lookup: CDR1 SGHTS, CDR2 YDEGEE. The CDR3 totals 12 residues. V shed 0 bases and J shed 6 bases, with 4 bases lying between them. The DNA for the CDR3 is TGTGCCAGCAGCTTGGTTCGCAATGAGCAGTTCTTC. This gives the protein CASSLVRNEQFF. Full variable domain (missing parts from reference TRBV5-8 and TRBJ2-1): EAGVTQSPTHLIKTRGQQATLRCSPISGHTSVYWYQQALGLGLQFLLWYDEGEERNRGNFPPRFSGRQFPNYSSELNVNALELEDSALYLCASSLVRNEQFFGPGTRLTVL.

CDR3: CATSRDRGQGAHSPLHF. DNA of the CDR3: TGTGCCACCAGCAGAGATAGGGGACAGGGGGCACATTCACCCCTCCACTTT. This chain connects TRBV15 to TRBJ1-6; 12 bases align to TRBD1. Germline CDR1 LNHNV, CDR2 YYDKDF (reference sequence). J gave up 8 bases and V 0 bases, and 5 bases lay outside the gene matches. This CDR3 comprises 17 residues.

This clone occurred a few times. The genes are TRBV27 and TRBJ1-1; D gene unclear. Trimming cost V 6 bases and J 3 bases, with 17 bases left between them. Germline lookup yields CDR1 MNHEY and CDR2 SMNVEV (reference sequence). The CDR3 sequence is 15 residues long. The CDR3 sequence: CASSHPGPLHTEAFF. The CDR3 DNA reads as TGTGCCAGCAGCCACCCGGGCCCTCTTCACACTGAAGCTTTCTTT.

The rearrangement uses TRBV4-3 and TRBJ2-7, with D perhaps TRBD1 or TRBD2 (6 bases each). The CDR3 length is 15 residues. The germline CDR1 and CDR2 sequences are LGHNA and YSLEER. Trimming removed 4 bases at V and 4 bases at J, with 17 bases between. In nucleotides, the CDR3 is TGCGCCAGCAGCCTGAAGGGGGGCGGTTATTACGAGCAGTACTTC. It is translated as CASSLKGGGYYEQYF.

Relative to its sample, this clone is large. The V and J genes are TRBV5-8 and TRBJ2-1; D assignment may be TRBD1 or TRBD2 (5 bases each). The V end lost 0 bases, the J end lost 7 bases, and 11 bases lay between the germline ends. The germline V gene encodes CDR1 SGHTS and CDR2 YDEGEE. The CDR3 sequence is 14 residues long. The CDR3, as DNA: TGTGCCAGCAGCTTGGATATGGGGGAAAATGAGCAGTTCTTC. Translated, it gives CASSLDMGENEQFF.

This clone was recorded once. The chain uses TRBV2 and TRBJ1-2, with D hard to call. V was pared by 8 bases and J by 8 bases, with 15 bases between. The CDR3 covers 12 residues. In germline, CDR1 is SNHLY, CDR2 FYNNEI. The CDR3 loop reads CASSKGFGGYTF. CDR3 in DNA: TGTGCCAGCTCCAAGGGCTTCGGAGGCTACACCTTC. The variable domain in full, completed from reference TRBV2 and TRBJ1-2, reads EPEVTQTPSHQVTQMGQEVILRCVPISNHLYFYWYRQILGQKVEFLVSFYNNEISEKSEIFDDQFSVERPDGSNFTLKIRSTKLEDSAMYFCASSKGFGGYTFGSGTRLTVV.

A note on this clone: This may come from a read error, since a much larger clone is one base off. The V gene is TRBV9, the J gene TRBJ1-3; D is undetermined. Germline V lookup: CDR1 SGDLS, CDR2 YYNGEE. This CDR3 has 15 amino acids. The V end was cut by 4 bases, the J end by 4 bases, with 15 bases between. The CDR3 loop reads CASSLRSLGGNTIYF. For the CDR3, the DNA is TGTGCCAGCAGCCTCCGGAGCCTGGGGGGAAACACCATATATTTT. The variable domain in full, completed from reference TRBV9 and TRBJ1-3, reads DSGVTQTPKHLITATGQRVTLRCSPRSGDLSVYWYQQSLDQGLQFLIQYYNGEERAKGNILERFSAQQFPDLHSELNLSSLELGDSALYFCASSLRSLGGNTIYFGEGSWLTVV.

The V call is TRBV2, the J call TRBJ1-2; D unresolved. The germline V gene has CDR1 SNHLY and CDR2 FYNNEI. This CDR3 has 13 amino acids. V gave up 3 bases and J gave up 2 bases, with 7 bases separating them. CDR3: CASSDLENYGYTF. In nucleotides, the CDR3 is TGTGCCAGCAGTGATCTAGAAAACTATGGCTACACCTTC.

This clone was counted between two and nine times. The chain employs TRBV18 and TRBJ1-1, with D unclear. This CDR3 is 12 amino acids long. Between the trimmed V and J ends, which lost 4 bases and 3 bases, there was a span of 6 bases. Looked up from germline, CDR1 is KGHSH and CDR2 is LQKENI. CDR3 amino acids: CASSQVYTEAFF. CDR3 bases: TGTGCCAGCTCACAGGTGTACACTGAAGCTTTCTTT.

The chain is built from TRBV5-1 and TRBJ2-1, with 12 bases fitting TRBD2. Looked up from germline, CDR1 is SGHRS and CDR2 is YFSETQ. Trimming took 4 bases from V and 8 from J; bases not matched to a gene: 10. The CDR3 length is 16 residues. CDR3 nucleotide sequence: TGCGCCAGCAGCCCCTACCTAGCGGGGGGGCCCGATGAGCAGTTCTTC. It yields the protein CASSPYLAGGPDEQFF.

This chain links TRBV7-8 with TRBJ1-3, with TRBD1 matching 8 bases. The CDR3 consists of 15 residues. V lost 5 bases and J lost 3; bases outside the gene matches: 6. The V gene's germline CDR1 is SGHVS and CDR2 FQNEAQ. The CDR3 spells CASSRTGGSGNTIYF. The DNA of the CDR3 is TGTGCCAGCAGCCGCACAGGGGGTAGTGGAAACACCATATATTTT.

This clone came up a few times. The rearrangement uses TRBV29-1 and TRBJ2-3; unclear D gene. The V end was cut by 7 bases, the J end by 6 bases, with 14 bases between. Per the germline V gene, CDR1 is SQVTM and CDR2 is ANQGSEA. CDR3 length: 12 amino acids. The CDR3 region is CSAYLSPDTQYF. In nucleotides, the CDR3 is TGCAGCGCCTACCTCTCACCGGATACGCAGTATTTT.

Here the CDR3 DNA reads TGTGCCAGTAGTATCCGCAGCAAGTCCGGGGCCAACGTCCTGACTTTC. This codes for CASSIRSKSGANVLTF. The chain recombines TRBV19 with TRBJ2-6; D not certain. This CDR3 region has 16 residues. V dropped 3 bases and J dropped 4 bases, with 13 bases sitting between them. The germline CDR1 and CDR2 sequences are LNHDA and SQIVND (reference sequence).